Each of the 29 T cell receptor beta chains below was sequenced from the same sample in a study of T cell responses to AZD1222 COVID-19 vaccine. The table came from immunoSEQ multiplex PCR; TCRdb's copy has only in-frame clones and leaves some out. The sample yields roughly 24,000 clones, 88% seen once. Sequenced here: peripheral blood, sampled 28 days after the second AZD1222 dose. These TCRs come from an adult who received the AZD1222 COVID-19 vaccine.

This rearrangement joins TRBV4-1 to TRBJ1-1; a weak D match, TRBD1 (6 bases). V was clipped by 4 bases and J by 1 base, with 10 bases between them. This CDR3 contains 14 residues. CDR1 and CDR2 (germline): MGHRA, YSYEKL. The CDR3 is CASSPDSKNTEAFF. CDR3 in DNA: TGCGCCAGCAGCCCGGACAGCAAGAACACTGAAGCTTTCTTT.

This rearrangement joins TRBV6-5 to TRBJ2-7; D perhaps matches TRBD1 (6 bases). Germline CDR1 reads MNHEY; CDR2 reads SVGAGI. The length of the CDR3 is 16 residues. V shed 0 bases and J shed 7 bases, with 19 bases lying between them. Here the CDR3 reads CASSYSIRQGIGEQYF. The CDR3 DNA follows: TGTGCCAGCAGTTACTCGATTCGGCAGGGGATAGGTGAGCAGTACTTC.

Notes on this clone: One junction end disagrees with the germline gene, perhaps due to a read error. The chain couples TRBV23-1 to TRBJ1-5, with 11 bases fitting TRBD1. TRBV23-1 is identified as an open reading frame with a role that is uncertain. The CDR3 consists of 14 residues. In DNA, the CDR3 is TGCGCCCGCAGTGGACAGGGGGCGTCTCAGCCCCAGCATTTT. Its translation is CARSGQGASQPQHF.

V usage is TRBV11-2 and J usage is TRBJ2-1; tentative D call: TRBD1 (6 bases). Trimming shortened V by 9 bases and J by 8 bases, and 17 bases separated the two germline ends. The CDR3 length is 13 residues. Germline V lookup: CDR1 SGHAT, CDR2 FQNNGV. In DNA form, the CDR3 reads TGTGCCAGTCTTCAGGGGCCCGGGGATGAGCAGTTCTTC. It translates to CASLQGPGDEQFF.

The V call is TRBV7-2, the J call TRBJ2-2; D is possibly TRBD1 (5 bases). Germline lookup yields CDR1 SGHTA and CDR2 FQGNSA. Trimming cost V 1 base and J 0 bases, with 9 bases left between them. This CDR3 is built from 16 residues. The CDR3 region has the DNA TGTGCCAGCAGCTTAGTTCCAGGGTCGAACACCGGGGAGCTGTTTTTT. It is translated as CASSLVPGSNTGELFF.

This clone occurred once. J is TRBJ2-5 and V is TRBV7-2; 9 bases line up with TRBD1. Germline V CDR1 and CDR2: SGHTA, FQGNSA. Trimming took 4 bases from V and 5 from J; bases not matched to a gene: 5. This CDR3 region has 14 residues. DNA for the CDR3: TGTGCCAGCAGCTCGAACAGGGGGCAGGAGACCCAGTACTTC. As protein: CASSSNRGQETQYF. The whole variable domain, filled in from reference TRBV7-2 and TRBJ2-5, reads GAGVSQSPSNKVTEKGKDVELRCDPISGHTALYWYRQSLGQGLEFLIYFQGNSAPDKSGLPSDRFSAERTGGSVSTLTIQRTQQEDSAVYLCASSSNRGQETQYFGPGTRLLVL.

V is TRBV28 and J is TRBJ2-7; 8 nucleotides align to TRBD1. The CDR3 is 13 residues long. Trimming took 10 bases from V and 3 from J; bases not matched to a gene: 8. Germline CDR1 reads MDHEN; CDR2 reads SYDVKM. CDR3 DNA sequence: TGTGCCACGTACGGACAGGGAGTCTACGAGCAGTACTTC. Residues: CATYGQGVYEQYF.

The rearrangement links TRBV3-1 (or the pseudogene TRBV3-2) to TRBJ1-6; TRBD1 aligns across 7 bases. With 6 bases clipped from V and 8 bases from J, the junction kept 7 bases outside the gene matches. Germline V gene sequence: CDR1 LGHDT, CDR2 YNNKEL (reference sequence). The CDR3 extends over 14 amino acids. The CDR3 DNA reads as TGTGCCAGCAGTCACAGGGGAATTCATTCACCCCTCCACTTT. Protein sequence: CASSHRGIHSPLHF.

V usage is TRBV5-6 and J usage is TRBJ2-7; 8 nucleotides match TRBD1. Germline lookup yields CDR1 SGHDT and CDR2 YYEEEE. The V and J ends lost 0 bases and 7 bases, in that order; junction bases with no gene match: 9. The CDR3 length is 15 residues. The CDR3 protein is CASSLGPGGRGEQYF. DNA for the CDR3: TGTGCCAGCAGCTTGGGCCCAGGGGGCCGAGGGGAGCAGTACTTC.

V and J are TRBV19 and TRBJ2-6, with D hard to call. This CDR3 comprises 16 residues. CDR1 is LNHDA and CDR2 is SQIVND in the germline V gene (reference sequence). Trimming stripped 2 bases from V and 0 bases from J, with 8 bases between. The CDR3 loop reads CASSIRVTSGANVLTF. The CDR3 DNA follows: TGTGCCAGTAGTATACGGGTGACCTCTGGGGCCAACGTCCTGACTTTC.

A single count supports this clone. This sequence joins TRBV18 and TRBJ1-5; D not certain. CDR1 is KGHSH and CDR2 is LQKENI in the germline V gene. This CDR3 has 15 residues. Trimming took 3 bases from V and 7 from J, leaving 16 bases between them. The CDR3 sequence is CASSPAGIAEQPQHF. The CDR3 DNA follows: TGTGCCAGCTCACCGGCGGGCATTGCCGAGCAGCCCCAGCATTTT.

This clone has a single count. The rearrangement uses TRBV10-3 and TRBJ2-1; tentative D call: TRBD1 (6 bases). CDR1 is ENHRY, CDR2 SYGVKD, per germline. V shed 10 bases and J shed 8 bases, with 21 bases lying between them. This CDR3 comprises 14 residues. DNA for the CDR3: TGTGCCAGCAAACAGGGACCACTTGTCGATGAGCAGTTCTTC. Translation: CASKQGPLVDEQFF.

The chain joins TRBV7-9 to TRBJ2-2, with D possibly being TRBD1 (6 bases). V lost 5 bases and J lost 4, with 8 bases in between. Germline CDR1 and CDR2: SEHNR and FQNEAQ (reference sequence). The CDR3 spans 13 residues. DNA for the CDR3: TGTGCCAGCAGCCCACAGGGCACCGGGGAGCTGTTTTTT. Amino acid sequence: CASSPQGTGELFF.

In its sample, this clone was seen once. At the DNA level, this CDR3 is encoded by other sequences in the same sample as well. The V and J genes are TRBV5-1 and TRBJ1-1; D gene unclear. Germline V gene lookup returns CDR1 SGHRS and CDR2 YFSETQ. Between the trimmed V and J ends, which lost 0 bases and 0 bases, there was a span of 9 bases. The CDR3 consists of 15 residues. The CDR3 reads CASSLGGSMNTEAFF. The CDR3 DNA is TGCGCCAGCAGCTTGGGAGGTTCCATGAACACTGAAGCTTTCTTT.

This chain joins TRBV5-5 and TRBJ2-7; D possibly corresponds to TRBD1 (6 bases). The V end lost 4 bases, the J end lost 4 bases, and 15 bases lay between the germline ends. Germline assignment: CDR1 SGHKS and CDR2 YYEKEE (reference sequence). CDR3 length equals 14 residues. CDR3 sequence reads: CASSPDRILYEQYF. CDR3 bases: TGTGCCAGCAGCCCTGACAGGATTTTGTACGAGCAGTACTTC.

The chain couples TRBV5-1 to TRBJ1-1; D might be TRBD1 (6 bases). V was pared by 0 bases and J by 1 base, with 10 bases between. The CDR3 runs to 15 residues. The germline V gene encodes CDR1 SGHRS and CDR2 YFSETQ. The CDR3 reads CASSLAGRGNTEAFF. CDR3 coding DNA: TGCGCCAGCAGCTTGGCCGGCAGGGGGAACACTGAAGCTTTCTTT.

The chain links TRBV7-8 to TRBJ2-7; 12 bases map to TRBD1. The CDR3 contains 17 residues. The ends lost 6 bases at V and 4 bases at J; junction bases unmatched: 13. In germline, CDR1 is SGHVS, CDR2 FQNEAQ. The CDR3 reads CASRLKGTGGDFYEQYF. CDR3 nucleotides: TGTGCCAGCAGGCTCAAGGGGACAGGGGGCGATTTTTACGAGCAGTACTTC. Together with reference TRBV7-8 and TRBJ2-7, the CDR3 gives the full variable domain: GAGVSQSPRYKVAKRGQDVALRCDPISGHVSLFWYQQALGQGPEFLTYFQNEAQLDKSGLPSDRFFAERPEGSVSTLKIQRTQQEDSAVYLCASRLKGTGGDFYEQYFGPGTRLTVT.

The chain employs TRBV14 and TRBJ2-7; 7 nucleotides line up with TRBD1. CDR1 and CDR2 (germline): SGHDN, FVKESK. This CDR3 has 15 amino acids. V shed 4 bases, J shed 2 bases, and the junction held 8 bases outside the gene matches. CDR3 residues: CASSLAGTDTYEQYF. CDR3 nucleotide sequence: TGTGCCAGCAGCCTAGCCGGGACAGACACCTACGAGCAGTACTTC.

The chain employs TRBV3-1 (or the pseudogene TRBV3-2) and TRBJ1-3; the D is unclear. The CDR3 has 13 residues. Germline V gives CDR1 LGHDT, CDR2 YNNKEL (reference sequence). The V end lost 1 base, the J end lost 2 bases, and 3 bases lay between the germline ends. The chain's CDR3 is CASSQVAGNTIYF. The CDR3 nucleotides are TGTGCCAGCAGCCAAGTCGCTGGAAACACCATATATTTT.

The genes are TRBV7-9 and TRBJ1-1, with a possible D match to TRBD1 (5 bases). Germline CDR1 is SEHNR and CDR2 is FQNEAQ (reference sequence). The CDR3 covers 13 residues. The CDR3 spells CASRDQANTEAFF. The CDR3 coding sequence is TGTGCAAGCCGGGACCAAGCGAACACTGAAGCTTTCTTT. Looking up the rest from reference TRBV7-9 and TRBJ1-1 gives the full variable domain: DTGVSQNPRHKITKRGQNVTFRCDPISEHNRLYWYRQTLGQGPEFLTYFQNEAQLEKSRLLSDRFSAERPKGSFSTLEIQRTEQGDSAMYLCASRDQANTEAFFGQGTRLTVV.

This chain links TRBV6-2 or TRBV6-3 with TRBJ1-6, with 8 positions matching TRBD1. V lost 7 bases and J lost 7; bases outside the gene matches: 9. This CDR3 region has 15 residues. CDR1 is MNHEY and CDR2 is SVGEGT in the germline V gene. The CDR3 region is CASTPDRVGNSPLHF. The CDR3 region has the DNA TGTGCCAGCACCCCGGACAGGGTTGGCAATTCACCCCTCCACTTT.

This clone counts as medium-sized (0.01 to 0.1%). In DNA, the CDR3 is TGTGCCAGTGCTTTCGGGGGCCGGTATGGCTACACCTTC. Its translation: CASAFGGRYGYTF. The chain recombines TRBV27 with TRBJ1-2, with a weak D call TRBD1 (6 bases). Germline CDR1 reads MNHEY; CDR2 reads SMNVEV (reference sequence). The CDR3 runs to 13 residues. The ends were cut back, 9 bases at V and 5 bases at J, with 16 bases in the middle.

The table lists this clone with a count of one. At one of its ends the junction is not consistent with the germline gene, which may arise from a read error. The chain's CDR3 is CASSLDRVPGELFF. The DNA for the CDR3 is TGTGCCAGTAGTTTAGACAGGGTTCCCGGGGAGCTGTTTTTT. The V gene is TRBV19, the J gene TRBJ2-2, with TRBD1 identical over 7 bases. Germline CDR1 reads LNHDA; CDR2 reads SQIVND (reference sequence). CDR3 length: 14 residues.

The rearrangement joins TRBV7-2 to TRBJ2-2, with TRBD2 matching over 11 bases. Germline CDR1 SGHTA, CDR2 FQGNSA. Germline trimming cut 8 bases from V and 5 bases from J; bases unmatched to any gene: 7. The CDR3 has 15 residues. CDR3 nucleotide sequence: TGTGCCAGCCTTAGCGGGGGGGCTAAAACCGGGGAGCTGTTTTTT. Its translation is CASLSGGAKTGELFF.

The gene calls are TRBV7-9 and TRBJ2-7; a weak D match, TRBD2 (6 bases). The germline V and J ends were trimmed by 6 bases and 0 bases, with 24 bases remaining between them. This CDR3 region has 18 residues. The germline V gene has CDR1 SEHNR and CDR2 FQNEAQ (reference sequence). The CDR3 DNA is TGTGCCAGCAGTCTCTCTAGTGGCCGGGACGGGAGCTCCTACGAGCAGTACTTC. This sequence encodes CASSLSSGRDGSSYEQYF.

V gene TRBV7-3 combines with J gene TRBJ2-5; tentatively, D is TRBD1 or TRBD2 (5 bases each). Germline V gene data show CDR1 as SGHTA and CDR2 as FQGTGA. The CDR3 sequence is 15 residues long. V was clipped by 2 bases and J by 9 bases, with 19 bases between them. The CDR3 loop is CASSLLPGPRDPQYF. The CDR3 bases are TGTGCCAGCAGCTTACTACCCGGCCCACGGGACCCCCAGTACTTC.

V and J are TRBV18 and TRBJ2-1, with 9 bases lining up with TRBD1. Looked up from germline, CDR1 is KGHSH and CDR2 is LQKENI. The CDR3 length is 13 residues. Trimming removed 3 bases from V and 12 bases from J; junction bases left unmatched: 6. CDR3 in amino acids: CASSPEQGAGQFF. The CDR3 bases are TGTGCCAGCTCACCTGAACAGGGGGCTGGGCAGTTCTTC.

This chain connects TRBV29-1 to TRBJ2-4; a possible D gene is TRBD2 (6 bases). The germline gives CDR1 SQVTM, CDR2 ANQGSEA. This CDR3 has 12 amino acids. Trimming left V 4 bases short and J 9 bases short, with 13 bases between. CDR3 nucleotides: TGCAGCGTTGCCGCTAGCGTGGGCATTCAGTACTTC. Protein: CSVAASVGIQYF.

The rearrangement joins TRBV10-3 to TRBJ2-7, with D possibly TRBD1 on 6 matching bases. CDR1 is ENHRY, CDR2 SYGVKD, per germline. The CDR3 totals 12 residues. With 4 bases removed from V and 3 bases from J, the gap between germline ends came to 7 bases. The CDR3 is CAISGRGYEQYF. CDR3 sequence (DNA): TGTGCCATCAGTGGCAGGGGCTACGAGCAGTACTTC.